Shown below are 6 T cell receptor beta chains from a single sample sequenced in a study of blood T cell repertoires in COVID-19. TCRdb's table, derived via immunoSEQ multiplex PCR, lists solely in-frame clones and lacks some. The sample consists of over 200,000 clones, 70% to 90% of them appearing once. The sequenced material came from PBMCs or T cells enriched from blood (not recorded which). The receptor source for this set is a woman in her fifties or sixties in a cohort exposed to, infected with or recovered from COVID-19 (not recorded which).

The chain combines TRBV5-1 with TRBJ2-3; tentative D call: TRBD1 (5 bases). With 2 bases removed from V and 4 bases from J, the gap between germline ends came to 11 bases. The germline gives CDR1 SGHRS, CDR2 YFSETQ. The CDR3 covers 14 residues. CDR3 region: CASSFSGNPDTQYF. CDR3 DNA sequence: TGCGCCAGCAGCTTTTCAGGGAATCCAGATACGCAGTATTTT.

This chain links TRBV7-3 with TRBJ1-2; 7 bases agree with TRBD1. The CDR3 spans 16 residues. Per the germline V gene, CDR1 is SGHTA and CDR2 is FQGTGA. J lost 8 bases, V lost 3 bases, and 15 bases had no gene match. The CDR3 DNA reads TGTGCCAGCAGCTTGGGAAAATACAGGGGTTCGGGCGGCTACACCTTC. Translated: CASSLGKYRGSGGYTF.

As DNA, the CDR3 is TGTGCCAGCAGCCCTCAGGGATCCACAGATACGCAGTATTTT. Amino acid sequence: CASSPQGSTDTQYF. V is TRBV7-9 and J is TRBJ2-3, with D perhaps matching TRBD1 (5 bases). This CDR3 has 14 amino acids. Looked up from germline, CDR1 is SEHNR and CDR2 is FQNEAQ (reference sequence). The ends were cut back, 5 bases at V and 2 bases at J, with 11 bases in the middle.

The chain combines TRBV7-9 with TRBJ2-3; D ambiguous. V was trimmed by 6 bases and J by 3 bases, leaving 4 bases between them. CDR1 is SEHNR, CDR2 FQNEAQ, per germline (reference sequence). This CDR3 spans 11 amino acids. In DNA, the CDR3 is TGTGCCAGCAGTTCGACAGATACGCAGTATTTT. Amino acid sequence: CASSSTDTQYF.

The genes are TRBV7-9 and TRBJ2-1; D possibly corresponds to TRBD2 (5 bases). CDR3 size: 16 residues. V was pared by 3 bases and J by 3 bases, with 15 bases between. Germline CDR1 reads SEHNR; CDR2 reads FQNEAQ (reference sequence). Here the CDR3 reads CASSFLSGDYYNEQFF. DNA for the CDR3: TGTGCCAGCAGCTTTCTGAGCGGAGACTACTACAATGAGCAGTTCTTC.

This clone was seen only once. This sequence joins TRBV5-1 and TRBJ1-4; 8 nucleotides match TRBD1. CDR3 length: 14 residues. V trimming: 3 bases; J trimming: 7 bases; junction bases outside the gene matches: 5. Germline CDR1 SGHRS, CDR2 YFSETQ. The CDR3 loop reads CASSSGGTPEKLFF. The CDR3 DNA sequence: TGCGCCAGCAGCTCAGGGGGCACGCCTGAAAAACTGTTTTTT.